What follows are 11 T cell receptor beta chains derived from one specimen sequenced in a study of OX40 agonist ivuxolimab in advanced cancers. Repertoires were generated with immunoSEQ multiplex PCR, while TCRdb's copy carries only in-frame clones and drops some. This table holds fewer than 70,000 clones, about 89% found once. Sequencing was performed on CD4+ or CD8+ T cells sorted from blood, taken in a trial of the OX40 agonist ivuxolimab. Receptors were obtained from an adult with an advanced solid tumor such as melanoma, head and neck, liver or kidney cancer.

The chain employs TRBV5-1 and TRBJ2-3, with D unclear. Germline V CDR1 and CDR2: SGHRS, YFSETQ. This CDR3 has 12 amino acids. V dropped 2 bases and J dropped 4 bases, with 5 bases sitting between them. The chain's CDR3 is CASSFPADTQYF. CDR3 bases: TGCGCCAGCAGCTTCCCGGCAGATACGCAGTATTTT.

The J gene is TRBJ2-4, the V gene TRBV15, with TRBD2 matching over 8 bases. The CDR3 contains 17 residues. Per the germline V gene, CDR1 is LNHNV and CDR2 is YYDKDF (reference sequence). Unmatched junction bases numbered 9, after V lost 5 bases and J lost 0 bases. This CDR3 reads CATSSRGGRLAKNIQYF. CDR3 sequence (DNA): TGTGCCACCAGCTCACGGGGGGGGAGACTAGCCAAAAACATTCAGTACTTC.

The chain uses TRBV6-5 and TRBJ2-1; D is perhaps TRBD2 (7 bases). The CDR3 sequence is 15 residues long. Trimming took 6 bases from V and 8 from J, leaving 20 bases between them. The germline V gene encodes CDR1 MNHEY and CDR2 SVGAGI. The CDR3 here is CASRPAGRGRDEQFF. CDR3 coding DNA: TGTGCCAGCAGGCCAGCGGGACGGGGGCGTGATGAGCAGTTCTTC.

The table lists this clone with a count of one. The chain couples TRBV7-8 to TRBJ2-3, with 11 positions matching TRBD2. V was clipped by 5 bases and J by 0 bases; unmatched bases: 10. Germline values: CDR1 SGHVS, CDR2 FQNEAQ. CDR3 length: 18 amino acids. The CDR3 is CASSPRGRLAGSTDTQYF. The CDR3 coding sequence is TGTGCCAGCAGCCCTAGGGGGAGACTAGCGGGGAGCACAGATACGCAGTATTTT. Variable domain in full (rest from reference TRBV7-8 and TRBJ2-3): GAGVSQSPRYKVAKRGQDVALRCDPISGHVSLFWYQQALGQGPEFLTYFQNEAQLDKSGLPSDRFFAERPEGSVSTLKIQRTQQEDSAVYLCASSPRGRLAGSTDTQYFGPGTRLTVL.

The chain recombines TRBV7-9 with TRBJ2-7; D is undetermined. V was trimmed by 1 base and J by 2 bases, leaving 9 bases between them. The CDR3 is made up of 14 amino acids. Germline V gene sequence: CDR1 SEHNR, CDR2 FQNEAQ (reference sequence). The CDR3 here is CASSLGSTTYEQYF. CDR3 coding DNA: TGTGCCAGCAGCTTAGGTTCCACAACCTACGAGCAGTACTTC.

The CDR3 sequence is CASSLAGTRWTNEQFF. DNA of the CDR3: TGCGCCAGCAGCTTGGCCGGGACTCGATGGACCAATGAGCAGTTCTTC. The chain employs TRBV5-1 and TRBJ2-1, with D maybe TRBD2 (6 bases). V was clipped by 0 bases and J by 6 bases, with 16 bases between them. Germline CDR1 is SGHRS and CDR2 is YFSETQ. The CDR3 is made up of 16 amino acids.

This chain uses TRBV15 with TRBJ1-2; D unresolved. The CDR3 is 13 residues long. The V gene's germline CDR1 is LNHNV and CDR2 YYDKDF (reference sequence). V dropped 4 bases and J dropped 8 bases, with 14 bases sitting between them. The CDR3 here is CATSNRAARGYTF. DNA of the CDR3: TGTGCCACCAGCAATCGGGCCGCGCGGGGCTACACCTTC.

The V and J genes are TRBV2 and TRBJ1-6, with D tentatively TRBD1 (5 bases). The germline V gene encodes CDR1 SNHLY and CDR2 FYNNEI. Trimming removed 0 bases at V and 7 bases at J, with 22 bases between. The CDR3 totals 19 residues. The CDR3 is CASSEAIKPSPGRNSPLHF. CDR3 coding DNA: TGTGCCAGCAGTGAAGCTATAAAACCTTCCCCGGGACGAAATTCACCCCTCCACTTT.

The chain links TRBV9 to TRBJ1-2; D remains ambiguous. The ends were cut back, 4 bases at V and 7 bases at J, with 20 bases in the middle. In germline, CDR1 is SGDLS, CDR2 YYNGEE. The CDR3 runs to 15 residues. The CDR3 nucleotides are TGTGCCAGCAGCAACCTAGGAGTGGGCATGGTTGGCTACACCTTC. It yields the protein CASSNLGVGMVGYTF. The variable domain in full, completed from reference TRBV9 and TRBJ1-2, reads DSGVTQTPKHLITATGQRVTLRCSPRSGDLSVYWYQQSLDQGLQFLIQYYNGEERAKGNILERFSAQQFPDLHSELNLSSLELGDSALYFCASSNLGVGMVGYTFGSGTRLTVV.

V is TRBV9 and J is TRBJ2-5; D is perhaps TRBD2 (5 bases). Germline V gene sequence: CDR1 SGDLS, CDR2 YYNGEE. The CDR3 runs 14 residues. Trimming took off 4 bases at V and 5 bases at J, with 15 bases between the two ends. The CDR3 is CASSPRGGGETQYF. The DNA of the CDR3 is TGTGCCAGCAGCCCCCGAGGAGGCGGGGAGACCCAGTACTTC.

This clone has more than one count but fewer than ten. The genes are TRBV5-4 and TRBJ2-3; D is perhaps TRBD2 (6 bases). Trimming removed 5 bases at V and 2 bases at J, with 9 bases between. The germline CDR1 and CDR2 sequences are SGHNT and YYREEE (reference sequence). This CDR3 has 13 residues. As DNA, the CDR3 is TGTGCCAGCAGTGGGCGGGACACAGATACGCAGTATTTT. Translating it yields CASSGRDTDTQYF.